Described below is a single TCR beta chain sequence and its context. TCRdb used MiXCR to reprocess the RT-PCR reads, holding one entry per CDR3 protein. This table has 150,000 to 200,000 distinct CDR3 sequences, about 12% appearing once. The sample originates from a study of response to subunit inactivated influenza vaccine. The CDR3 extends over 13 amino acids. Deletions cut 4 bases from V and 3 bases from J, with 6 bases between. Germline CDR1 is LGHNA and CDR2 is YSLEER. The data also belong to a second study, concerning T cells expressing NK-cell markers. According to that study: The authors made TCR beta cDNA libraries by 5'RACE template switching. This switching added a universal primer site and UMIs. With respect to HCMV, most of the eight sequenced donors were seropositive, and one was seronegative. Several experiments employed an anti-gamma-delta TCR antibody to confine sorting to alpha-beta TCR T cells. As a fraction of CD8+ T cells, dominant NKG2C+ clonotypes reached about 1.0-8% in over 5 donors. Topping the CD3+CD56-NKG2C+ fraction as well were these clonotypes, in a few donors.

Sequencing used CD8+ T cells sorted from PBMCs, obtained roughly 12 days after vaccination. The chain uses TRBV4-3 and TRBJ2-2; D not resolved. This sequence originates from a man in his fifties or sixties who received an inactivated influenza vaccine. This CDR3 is CASSPIYTGELFF. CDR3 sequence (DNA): TGCGCCAGCAGCCCAATTTACACCGGGGAGCTGTTTTTT.